What follows are 28 T cell receptor beta chains derived from one specimen sequenced in a study of shared clonotypes between healthy human individuals. The table came from immunoSEQ multiplex PCR; TCRdb's copy has only in-frame clones and leaves some out. This sample has just over 2,000,000 clones; roughly 96% occur once, and the top ten carry 0.13%. The sample consisted of naive CD4+ T cells sorted from blood. This sample's subset: CD45RA+ positively selected. These receptors came from a man younger than 35 in good health.

The chain joins TRBV2 to TRBJ2-6; maybe TRBD2 (5 bases). The V end was cut by 4 bases, the J end by 4 bases, with 5 bases between. Germline assignment: CDR1 SNHLY and CDR2 FYNNEI. CDR3 length equals 13 residues. The CDR3 nucleotides are TGTGCCAGCAGTGGGGAGGGGGCCAACGTCCTGACTTTC. Translating gives CASSGEGANVLTF.

The chain combines TRBV7-2 with TRBJ2-6, with D hard to call. Trimming removed 1 base from V and 1 base from J, with 14 bases in between. The CDR3 is 18 residues long. Germline V gene data show CDR1 as SGHTA and CDR2 as FQGNSA. The CDR3: CASSLGSPALSGANVLTF. The CDR3 region has the DNA TGTGCCAGCAGCTTAGGATCCCCAGCCTTATCTGGGGCCAACGTCCTGACTTTC.

The rearrangement uses TRBV7-2 and TRBJ2-1; D is undetermined. This CDR3 is 13 amino acids long. Between the trimmed V and J ends, which lost 2 bases and 5 bases, there was a span of 7 bases. Germline assignment: CDR1 SGHTA and CDR2 FQGNSA. The CDR3 protein is CASSLLRHNEQFF. The CDR3 DNA is TGTGCCAGCAGCTTACTTCGTCACAATGAGCAGTTCTTC.

V is TRBV30 and J is TRBJ1-2; D is undetermined. CDR1 is GTSNPN, CDR2 SVGIG, per germline (reference sequence). V lost 5 bases and J 4 bases, leaving 11 bases between the germline ends. The CDR3 runs to 12 residues. The CDR3 DNA follows: TGTGCCTGGGGAAGATATAGCTATGGCTACACCTTC. This codes for CAWGRYSYGYTF.

The rearrangement links TRBV5-4 to TRBJ2-5; D gene uncertain. Germline V gene lookup returns CDR1 SGHNT and CDR2 YYREEE (reference sequence). Trimming removed 0 bases at V and 1 base at J, with 7 bases between. CDR3 size: 14 residues. The CDR3 loop is CASSLAGSQETQYF. CDR3 DNA: TGTGCCAGCAGCTTGGCAGGCAGCCAAGAGACCCAGTACTTC. The full variable domain, rest sourced from reference TRBV5-4 and TRBJ2-5, is ETGVTQSPTHLIKTRGQQVTLRCSSQSGHNTVSWYQQALGQGPQFIFQYYREEENGRGNFPPRFSGLQFPNYSSELNVNALELDDSALYLCASSLAGSQETQYFGPGTRLLVL.

The V call is TRBV18, the J call TRBJ1-1, with 7 bases that match TRBD1. This CDR3 region has 15 residues. V was pared by 5 bases and J by 0 bases, with 6 bases of the junction left unmatched. Per the germline V gene, CDR1 is KGHSH and CDR2 is LQKENI. The CDR3, as DNA: TGTGCCAGCTCATCGAGGACAGGAATGAACACTGAAGCTTTCTTT. This translates into CASSSRTGMNTEAFF.

In this sample, this clone turned up once. The chain joins TRBV10-1 to TRBJ1-5, with a tentative D call TRBD1 (5 bases). Germline CDR1 is WNHNN and CDR2 is SYGVQD (reference sequence). This CDR3 is built from 15 residues. The V and J ends lost 8 bases and 4 bases respectively, with 18 bases between them. CDR3 in DNA: TGCGCCAGCCCCTTAGGACATCTCGAGAATCAGCCCCAGCATTTT. Translated: CASPLGHLENQPQHF.

The V gene is TRBV7-9, the J gene TRBJ2-5, with 7 bases lining up with TRBD1. J gave up 2 bases and V 5 bases, and 8 bases lay outside the gene matches. Germline V lookup: CDR1 SEHNR, CDR2 FQNEAQ (reference sequence). The CDR3 loop spans 15 amino acids. CDR3 in amino acids: CASSHSRTGQETQYF. CDR3 nucleotides: TGTGCCAGCAGCCATAGTCGGACAGGACAAGAGACCCAGTACTTC.

The V call is TRBV11-2, the J call TRBJ1-3; a weak D match, TRBD1 (6 bases). Per the germline V gene, CDR1 is SGHAT and CDR2 is FQNNGV. V lost 5 bases, J lost 4 bases, and 15 bases lay in between. The CDR3 covers 15 residues. CDR3 residues: CASSPRSGGGNTIYF. The CDR3 bases are TGTGCCAGCAGCCCCCGAAGTGGGGGCGGAAACACCATATATTTT.

The chain uses TRBV19 and TRBJ1-2; the match to TRBD1 covers 7 bases. The length of the CDR3 is 12 residues. V was clipped by 9 bases and J by 4 bases; unmatched bases: 5. Germline V gene lookup returns CDR1 LNHDA and CDR2 SQIVND (reference sequence). CDR3 amino acids: CARGDRAYGYTF. DNA for the CDR3: TGTGCCAGGGGTGACAGGGCCTATGGCTACACCTTC.

This clone is a singleton in its sample. This chain joins TRBV5-1 and TRBJ2-7; the match to TRBD2 covers 11 bases. Germline V gene sequence: CDR1 SGHRS, CDR2 YFSETQ. V lost 4 bases to trimming and J lost 6 bases; unmatched junction nucleotides: 6. The CDR3 has 14 residues. CDR3 nucleotide sequence: TGCGCCAGCAGCCCCGCCACTAGCGGGAGCGAGCAGTACTTC. This gives the protein CASSPATSGSEQYF.

V and J are TRBV18 and TRBJ2-7; D ambiguous. This CDR3 is 15 amino acids long. CDR1 is KGHSH, CDR2 LQKENI, per germline. The germline V and J ends were trimmed by 8 bases and 7 bases, with 24 bases remaining between them. The DNA for the CDR3 is TGTGCCAGCGCGGAGATGAAGGCCCCCCTGAGGGAGCAGTACTTC. Translating it yields CASAEMKAPLREQYF.

This chain joins TRBV7-3 and TRBJ2-3; 10 nucleotides match TRBD2. J was trimmed by 3 bases and V by 7 bases; bases with no gene match: 7. The CDR3 extends over 15 amino acids. Germline CDR1 reads SGHTA; CDR2 reads FQGTGA. The CDR3 DNA reads as TGTGCCAGCAAGCGAAGCGGGGGGGCAACAGATACGCAGTATTTT. Translated: CASKRSGGATDTQYF.

The V call is TRBV5-6, the J call TRBJ2-7, with D possibly called TRBD1 or TRBD2 (6 bases each). Germline V gives CDR1 SGHDT, CDR2 YYEEEE. V shed 1 base and J shed 1 base, with 9 bases lying between them. The CDR3 covers 14 residues. The CDR3 protein is CASSLKGGSYEQYF. CDR3 nucleotide sequence: TGTGCCAGCAGCTTGAAGGGGGGATCCTACGAGCAGTACTTC.

The rearrangement joins TRBV7-2 to TRBJ2-2, with D perhaps TRBD1 (6 bases). The CDR3 has 14 amino acids. Per germline, CDR1 SGHTA and CDR2 FQGNSA. V was clipped by 5 bases and J by 4 bases, with 11 bases between them. DNA of the CDR3: TGTGCCAGCAGCCAGACAGGAGGCACCGGGGAGCTGTTTTTT. It translates to CASSQTGGTGELFF.

The rearrangement uses TRBV6-1 and TRBJ1-2; no reliable D call. The CDR3 runs to 14 residues. Trimming left V 4 bases short and J 4 bases short, with 13 bases between. CDR1 and CDR2 (germline): MNHNS, SASEGT. In nucleotides, the CDR3 is TGTGCCAGCAGTGGCGGACTCTTAACCTATGGCTACACCTTC. It specifies CASSGGLLTYGYTF.

The gene calls are TRBV19 and TRBJ1-2; 10 positions agree with TRBD1. The J segment lost 3 bases and the V segment lost 8 bases, leaving 12 bases of the junction unmatched. This CDR3 spans 16 amino acids. CDR1 and CDR2 (germline): LNHDA, SQIVND (reference sequence). For the CDR3, the DNA is TGTGCCAGTCTTTCCTCGACAGGGGGCGGTTACTATGGCTACACCTTC. Encoded protein: CASLSSTGGGYYGYTF.

The rearrangement links TRBV20-1 to TRBJ1-1; D not resolved. CDR1 DFQATT and CDR2 SNEGSKA come from the germline V gene (reference sequence). The CDR3 consists of 11 residues. V was pared by 7 bases and J by 1 base, with 7 bases between. The CDR3 loop is CSGSGNTEAFF. The CDR3 DNA reads TGCAGTGGCTCAGGGAACACTGAAGCTTTCTTT.

Remarks on this clone: Other DNA sequences from this sample encode an identical CDR3 as well. The V call is TRBV15, the J call TRBJ2-2; no clear D. Trimming removed 3 bases from V and 2 bases from J, with 7 bases in between. CDR1 and CDR2 from the germline V gene are LNHNV and YYDKDF (reference sequence). The CDR3 length is 14 residues. The CDR3 bases are TGTGCCACCAGCAGGACGGCCAACACCGGGGAGCTGTTTTTT. Translation: CATSRTANTGELFF.

This clone was seen just once. This rearrangement joins TRBV10-3 to TRBJ2-3; the match to TRBD2 covers 12 bases. Per the germline V gene, CDR1 is ENHRY and CDR2 is SYGVKD. V lost 7 bases to trimming and J lost 1 base; unmatched junction nucleotides: 6. There are 16 residues in the CDR3. The CDR3 loop is CAIKTGTSGRTDTQYF. The CDR3 coding sequence is TGTGCCATCAAGACAGGGACTAGCGGGCGCACAGATACGCAGTATTTT.

V gene TRBV11-2 combines with J gene TRBJ2-1, with D possibly matching TRBD2 (6 bases). CDR1 and CDR2 (germline): SGHAT, FQNNGV. Between the trimmed V and J ends, which lost 5 bases and 4 bases, there was a span of 15 bases. The CDR3 loop spans 15 amino acids. This CDR3 reads CASSNRDSRYNEQFF. DNA of the CDR3: TGTGCCAGCAGCAATCGGGACTCACGGTACAATGAGCAGTTCTTC.

This clone was seen just once. This chain connects TRBV7-9 to TRBJ1-3; TRBD1 is a possible D gene (5 bases). V dropped 5 bases and J dropped 0 bases, with 17 bases sitting between them. The CDR3 loop spans 17 amino acids. Per the germline V gene, CDR1 is SEHNR and CDR2 is FQNEAQ (reference sequence). The CDR3 here is CASSLGDTTVSGNTIYF. The CDR3 DNA follows: TGTGCCAGCAGCCTAGGGGATACGACGGTCTCTGGAAACACCATATATTTT.

V is TRBV6-1 and J is TRBJ1-2; no firm D call. Germline CDR1 is MNHNS and CDR2 is SASEGT. The CDR3 has 12 amino acids. V was trimmed by 2 bases and J by 7 bases, leaving 8 bases between them. The CDR3: CASSEFGSGYTF. In DNA form, the CDR3 reads TGTGCCAGCAGTGAATTCGGCAGTGGCTACACCTTC.

J is TRBJ2-2 and V is TRBV7-6, with D tentatively TRBD2 (6 bases). This CDR3 contains 14 residues. Germline CDR1 reads SGHVS; CDR2 reads FNYEAQ. V lost 5 bases, J lost 3 bases, and 10 bases lay in between. CDR3 loop: CASSMLADTGELFF. In DNA form, the CDR3 reads TGTGCCAGCAGCATGTTAGCGGACACCGGGGAGCTGTTTTTT.

Only one count was recorded for this clone. V gene TRBV7-9 combines with J gene TRBJ2-7; possible D gene TRBD2, 5 bases. The CDR3 has 12 amino acids. Looked up from germline, CDR1 is SEHNR and CDR2 is FQNEAQ (reference sequence). Trimming left V 1 base short and J 6 bases short, with 7 bases between. The CDR3 DNA reads TGTGCCAGCAGCTTAGACAGCGGCGAGCAGTACTTC. This encodes CASSLDSGEQYF.

This clone was counted only a few times. This chain connects TRBV4-3 to TRBJ2-2, with 11 bases that match TRBD2. J lost 5 bases, V lost 1 base, and 6 bases had no gene match. This CDR3 has 17 residues. The germline V gene encodes CDR1 LGHNA and CDR2 YSLEER. CDR3 region: CASSQGVTSGSTGELFF. The DNA for the CDR3 is TGCGCCAGCAGCCAAGGTGTTACTAGCGGGAGTACCGGGGAGCTGTTTTTT.

This clone was observed once. The genes are TRBV11-3 and TRBJ2-5; 13 bases fit TRBD2. V gave up 3 bases and J gave up 4 bases; unmatched junction bases: 5. The length of the CDR3 is 16 residues. The germline gives CDR1 SGHNT, CDR2 YENEEA. CDR3 nucleotide sequence: TGTGCCAGCAGCTTTGGACTAGCGGGAGATTTAGAGACCCAGTACTTC. Translation gives CASSFGLAGDLETQYF.

The chain recombines TRBV7-2 with TRBJ1-3, with D tentatively TRBD1 (5 bases). V was pared by 5 bases and J by 2 bases, with 22 bases between. From germline, CDR1 is SGHTA and CDR2 FQGNSA. The CDR3 has 18 residues. The chain's CDR3 is CASSVTGTLGWTGNTIYF. The CDR3 DNA reads as TGTGCCAGCAGCGTGACCGGGACCCTCGGTTGGACTGGAAACACCATATATTTT.